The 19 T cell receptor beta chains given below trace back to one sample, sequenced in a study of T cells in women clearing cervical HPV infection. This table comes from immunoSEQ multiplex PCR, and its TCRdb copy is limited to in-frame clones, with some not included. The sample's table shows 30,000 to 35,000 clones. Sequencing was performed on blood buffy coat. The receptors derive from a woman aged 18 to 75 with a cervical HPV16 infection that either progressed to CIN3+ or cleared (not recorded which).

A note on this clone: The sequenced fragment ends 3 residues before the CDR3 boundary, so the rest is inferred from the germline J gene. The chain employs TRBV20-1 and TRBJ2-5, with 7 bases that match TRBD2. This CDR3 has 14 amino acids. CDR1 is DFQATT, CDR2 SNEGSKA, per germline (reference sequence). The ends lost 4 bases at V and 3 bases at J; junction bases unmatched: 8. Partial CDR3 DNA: TGCAGTGCTACCCCGGGGGGACCTAAAGAGACC. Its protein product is CSATPGGPKET. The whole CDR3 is CSATPGGPKETQYF.

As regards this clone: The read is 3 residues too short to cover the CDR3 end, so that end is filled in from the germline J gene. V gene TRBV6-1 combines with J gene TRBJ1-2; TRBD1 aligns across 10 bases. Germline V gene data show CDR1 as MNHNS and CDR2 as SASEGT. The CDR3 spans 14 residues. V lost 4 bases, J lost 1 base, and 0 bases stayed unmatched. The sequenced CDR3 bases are TGTGCCAGCAGTGGGACAGGGGGTAACTATGGC. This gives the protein CASSGTGGNYG. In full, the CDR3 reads CASSGTGGNYGYTF.

This CDR3 reads CASSYSRSYNEQFF. The CDR3 DNA, read in part, is TGCGCCAGCAGCTACAGCCGCTCCTACAATGAG. This chain connects TRBV5-1 to TRBJ2-1, with no clear D. The observed sequence ends 3 residues before the CDR3 terminus, with the missing tail filled in from the germline J gene. Germline V gene sequence: CDR1 SGHRS, CDR2 YFSETQ. The ends were cut back, 3 bases at V and 0 bases at J, with 7 bases in the middle. The CDR3 covers 14 residues.

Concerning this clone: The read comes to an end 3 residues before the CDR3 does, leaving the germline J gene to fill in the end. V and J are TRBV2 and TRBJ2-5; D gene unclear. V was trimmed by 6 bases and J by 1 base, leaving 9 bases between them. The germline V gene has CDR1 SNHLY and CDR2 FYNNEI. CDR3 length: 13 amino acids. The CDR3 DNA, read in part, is TGTGCCAGCAGCCCCAGGCGCCAAGAGACC. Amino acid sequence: CASSPRRQET. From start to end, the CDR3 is CASSPRRQETQYF.

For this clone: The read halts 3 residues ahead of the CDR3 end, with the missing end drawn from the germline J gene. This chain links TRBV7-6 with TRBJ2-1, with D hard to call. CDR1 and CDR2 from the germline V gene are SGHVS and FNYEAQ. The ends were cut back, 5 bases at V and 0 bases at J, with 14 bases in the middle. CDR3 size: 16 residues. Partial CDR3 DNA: TGTGCCAGCAGCATATCAAAAGCCCCCTCCTACAATGAG. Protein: CASSISKAPSYNE. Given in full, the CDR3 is CASSISKAPSYNEQFF.

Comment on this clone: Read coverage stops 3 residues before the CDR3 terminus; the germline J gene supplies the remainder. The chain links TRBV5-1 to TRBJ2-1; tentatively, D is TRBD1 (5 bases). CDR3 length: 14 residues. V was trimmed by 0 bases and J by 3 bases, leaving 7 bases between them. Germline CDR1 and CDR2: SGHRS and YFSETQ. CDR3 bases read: TGCGCCAGCAGCTTGGGGGGCAGCTACAATGAG. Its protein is CASSLGGSYNE. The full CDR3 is CASSLGGSYNEQFF.

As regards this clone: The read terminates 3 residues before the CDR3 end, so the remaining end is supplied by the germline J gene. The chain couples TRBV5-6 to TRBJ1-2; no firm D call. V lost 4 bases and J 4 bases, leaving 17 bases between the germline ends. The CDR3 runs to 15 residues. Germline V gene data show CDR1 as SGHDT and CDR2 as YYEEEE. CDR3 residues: CASSIRAPRGYGYTF. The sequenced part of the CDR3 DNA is TGTGCCAGCAGCATTAGGGCCCCACGGGGCTATGGC.

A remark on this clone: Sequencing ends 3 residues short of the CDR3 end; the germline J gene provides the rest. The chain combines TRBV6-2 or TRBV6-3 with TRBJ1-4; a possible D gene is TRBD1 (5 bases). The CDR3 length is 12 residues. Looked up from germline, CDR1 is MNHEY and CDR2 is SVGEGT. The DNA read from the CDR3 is TGTGCCAGCAGGTCCTCAGGGATAGAA. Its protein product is CASRSSGIE. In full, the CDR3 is CASRSSGIELFF.

The CDR3: CASRSGVSSYNEQFF. Partial CDR3 DNA: TGTGCCAGCAGGAGCGGGGTTTCCTCCTACAATGAG. V usage is TRBV6-2 or TRBV6-3 and J usage is TRBJ2-1, with 7 positions matching TRBD2. The CDR3 goes on 3 residues after the read ends, and that part is filled in from the germline J gene. The CDR3 is 15 amino acids. The junction had 5 bases not matched to a gene; V was cut back by 6 bases and J by 0 bases. Germline V gene data show CDR1 as MNHEY and CDR2 as SVGEGT.

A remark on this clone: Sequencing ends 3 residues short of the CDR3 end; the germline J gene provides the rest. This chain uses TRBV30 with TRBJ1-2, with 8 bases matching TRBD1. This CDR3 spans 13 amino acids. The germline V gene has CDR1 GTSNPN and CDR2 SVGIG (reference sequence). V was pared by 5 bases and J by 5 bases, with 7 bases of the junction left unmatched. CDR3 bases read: TGTGCCTGGGGACAGGGTATTTGGTATGGC. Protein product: CAWGQGIWYG. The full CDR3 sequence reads CAWGQGIWYGYTF.

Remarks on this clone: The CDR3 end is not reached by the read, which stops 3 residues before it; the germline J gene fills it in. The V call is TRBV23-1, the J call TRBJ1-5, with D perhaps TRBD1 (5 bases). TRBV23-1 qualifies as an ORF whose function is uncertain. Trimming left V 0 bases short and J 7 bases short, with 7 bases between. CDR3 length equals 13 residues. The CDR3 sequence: CASSQSGGQPQHF. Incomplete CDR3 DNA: TGCGCCAGCAGTCAATCGGGGGGGCAGCCC.

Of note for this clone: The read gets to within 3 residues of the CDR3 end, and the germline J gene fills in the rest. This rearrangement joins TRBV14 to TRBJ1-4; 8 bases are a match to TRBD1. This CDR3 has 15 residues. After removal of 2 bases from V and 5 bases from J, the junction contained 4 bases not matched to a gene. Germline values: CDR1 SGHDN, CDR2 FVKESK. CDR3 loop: CASSQPTGENEKLFF. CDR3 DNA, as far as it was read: TGTGCCAGCAGCCAACCGACAGGGGAAAATGAAAAA.

The covered CDR3 bases are TGTGCCTCCCGGACAGGGTGGGACATT. This gives the protein CASRTGWDI. The whole CDR3 protein reads CASRTGWDIQYF. The rearrangement joins TRBV6-2 or TRBV6-3 to TRBJ2-4; TRBD1 matches at 8 bases. The CDR3 end falls 3 residues outside the read, so it is completed with the germline J gene. Germline CDR1 reads MNHEY; CDR2 reads SVGEGT. V lost 11 bases and J lost 8; bases outside the gene matches: 8. CDR3 length equals 12 residues.

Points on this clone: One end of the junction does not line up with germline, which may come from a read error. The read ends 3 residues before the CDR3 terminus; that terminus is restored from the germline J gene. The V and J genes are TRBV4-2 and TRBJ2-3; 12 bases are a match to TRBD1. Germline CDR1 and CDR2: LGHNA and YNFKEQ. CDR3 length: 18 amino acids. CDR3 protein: CASSQVGTGGAGTDTQYF. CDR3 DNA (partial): TGCGCCAGCAGCCAAGTTGGGACAGGGGGCGCTGGCACAGATACG.

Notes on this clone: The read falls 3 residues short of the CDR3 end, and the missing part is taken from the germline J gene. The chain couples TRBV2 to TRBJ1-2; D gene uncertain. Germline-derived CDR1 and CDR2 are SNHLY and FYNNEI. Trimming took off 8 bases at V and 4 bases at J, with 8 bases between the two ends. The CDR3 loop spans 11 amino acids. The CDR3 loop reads CASSDFYGYTF. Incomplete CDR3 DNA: TGTGCCAGCTCGGACTTCTATGGC.

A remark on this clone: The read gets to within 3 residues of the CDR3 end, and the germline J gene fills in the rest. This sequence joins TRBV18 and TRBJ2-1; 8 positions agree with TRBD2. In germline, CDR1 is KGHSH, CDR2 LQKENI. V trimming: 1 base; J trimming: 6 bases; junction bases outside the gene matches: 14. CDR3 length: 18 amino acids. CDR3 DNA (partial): TGTGCCAGCTCACCACGCGGGGGTCGGGAGGGCCGAATCAATGAG. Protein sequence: CASSPRGGREGRINE. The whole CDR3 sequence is CASSPRGGREGRINEQFF.

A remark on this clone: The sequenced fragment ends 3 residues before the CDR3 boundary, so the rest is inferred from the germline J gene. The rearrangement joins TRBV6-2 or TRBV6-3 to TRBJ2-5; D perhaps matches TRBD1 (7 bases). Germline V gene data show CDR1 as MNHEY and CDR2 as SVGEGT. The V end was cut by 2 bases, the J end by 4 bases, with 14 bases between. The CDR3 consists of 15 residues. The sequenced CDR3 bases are TGTGCCAGCAGTTACGGTAGGGGGCGGGGAGAGACC. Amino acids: CASSYGRGRGET. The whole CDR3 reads CASSYGRGRGETQYF.

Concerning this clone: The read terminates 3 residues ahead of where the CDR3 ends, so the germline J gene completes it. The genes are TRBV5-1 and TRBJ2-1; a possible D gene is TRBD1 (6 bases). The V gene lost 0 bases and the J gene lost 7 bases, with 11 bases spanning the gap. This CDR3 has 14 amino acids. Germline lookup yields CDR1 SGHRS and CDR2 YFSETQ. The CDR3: CASSLDDRRNEQFF. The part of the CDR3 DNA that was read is TGCGCCAGCAGCTTGGACGACAGGAGGAATGAG.

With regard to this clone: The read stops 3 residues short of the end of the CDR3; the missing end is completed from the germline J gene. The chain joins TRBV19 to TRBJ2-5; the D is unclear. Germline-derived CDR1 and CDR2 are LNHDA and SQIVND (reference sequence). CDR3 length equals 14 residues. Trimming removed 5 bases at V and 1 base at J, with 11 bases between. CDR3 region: CASSPLTAQETQYF. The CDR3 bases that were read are TGTGCCAGTAGTCCCCTAACTGCCCAAGAGACC.